This TCR beta chain was recovered during a study of naive and memory T cell subsets. Two oligonucleotides, mixed equimolar, formed the beta constant-region primer covering TRBC1 and TRBC2. TCRdb redid the calling of the UMI-ligation and nested PCR reads with MiXCR, one entry per CDR3 protein. The data hold about 85,000 distinct CDR3 sequences, with less than 15% observed a single time. Trimming took 1 base from V and 5 from J, leaving 6 bases between them. The CDR3 consists of 12 residues. Germline CDR1 reads SGHNT; CDR2 reads YYREEE (reference sequence). The clonotype comes from a human donor in good health. The sequenced sample consisted of central memory CD4+ T cells from blood. The chain links TRBV5-4 to TRBJ2-5; D not resolved. The CDR3 nucleotides are TGTGCCAGCAGCTTGAGGGATGAGACCCAGTACTTC. Protein: CASSLRDETQYF.